The T cell receptor beta chain under discussion was sequenced for a study of CD8 T cells in Susac syndrome. An amount of RNA that ranged from roughly 0.45 to 1 ug was reverse transcribed with random hexamers. immunoSEQ multiplex PCR amplified TCR beta CDR3 across 54 Vbeta, 13 Jbeta. TCRdb called the immunoSEQ multiplex PCR reads again in MiXCR, with one record for every CDR3 protein. This table has fewer than 350,000 distinct CDR3 sequences, 90% to 95% appearing once. The study sequenced TCR beta in blood CD8+ and CD4+ T cells. Stable or active relapsing-remitting multiple sclerosis, untreated and meeting revised McDonald criteria, defined the controls. CD8+ and CD4+ T cells were negatively isolated; TEMRA cells were FACS-enriched. The CDR3 consists of 15 residues. The V gene end was trimmed by 1 base and the J gene end by 1 base; junction bases not matched to a gene: 4. Germline CDR1 and CDR2: SGDLS and YYNGEE.

The clonotype was recovered from a human donor with multiple sclerosis. The sample taken for sequencing was CD4+ T cells from PBMCs. The chain combines TRBV9 with TRBJ2-7; 8 positions match TRBD1. DNA of the CDR3: TGTGCCAGCAGCGTATCTGGGACAGGATCCTACGAGCAGTACTTC. As protein: CASSVSGTGSYEQYF. The full variable domain, with the rest looked up from reference TRBV9 and TRBJ2-7, is DSGVTQTPKHLITATGQRVTLRCSPRSGDLSVYWYQQSLDQGLQFLIQYYNGEERAKGNILERFSAQQFPDLHSELNLSSLELGDSALYFCASSVSGTGSYEQYFGPGTRLTVT.